The sequence of this T cell receptor (beta chain) was determined in a study of identical twins. TCRdb processed the 5' RACE reads anew with MiXCR; each CDR3 protein has one entry. There are roughly 720,000 distinct CDR3 sequences in the sample; 15% to 20% occur only once, and about 12% lies in the top ten. The CDR3 contains 16 residues. Germline values: CDR1 SQVTM, CDR2 ANQGSEA. Trimming took 6 bases from V and 0 from J; bases not matched to a gene: 6. In this sample, this clonotype turned up many times. This sample also belongs to another study, concerning T cells expressing NK-cell markers. As that study records: There were seven HCMV-seropositive donors and one seronegative donor among the eight sequenced.

The chain uses TRBV29-1 and TRBJ2-4; 12 positions match TRBD1. The sequence was obtained from a woman under 30 in good health. The sequenced sample was PBMCs. The CDR3 is CSVRGTGGIAKNIQYF. The CDR3 coding sequence is TGCAGCGTCCGAGGGACAGGGGGCATAGCCAAAAACATTCAGTACTTC.